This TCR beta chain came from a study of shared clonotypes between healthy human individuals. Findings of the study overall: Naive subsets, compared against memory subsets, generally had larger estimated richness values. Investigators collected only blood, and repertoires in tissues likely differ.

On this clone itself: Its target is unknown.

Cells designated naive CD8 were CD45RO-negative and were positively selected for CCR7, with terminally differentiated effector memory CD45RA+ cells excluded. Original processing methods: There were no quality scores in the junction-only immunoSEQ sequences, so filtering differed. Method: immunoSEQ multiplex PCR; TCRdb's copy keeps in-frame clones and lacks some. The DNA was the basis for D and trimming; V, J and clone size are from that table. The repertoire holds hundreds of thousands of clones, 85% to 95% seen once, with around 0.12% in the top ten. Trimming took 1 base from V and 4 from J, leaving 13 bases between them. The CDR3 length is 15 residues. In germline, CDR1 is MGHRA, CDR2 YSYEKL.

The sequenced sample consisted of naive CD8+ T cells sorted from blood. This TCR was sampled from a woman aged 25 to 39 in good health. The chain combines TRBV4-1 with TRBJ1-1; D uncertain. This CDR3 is CASSQARGPSTEAFF. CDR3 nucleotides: TGCGCCAGCAGCCAAGCTAGAGGACCTAGCACTGAAGCTTTCTTT.